This T cell receptor beta chain appears in the sequencing data of a study of T cells of healthy individuals. This clonotype turned up a few times. Using its own MiXCR run on the 5' RACE reads, TCRdb lists one record per CDR3 protein. The repertoire has some 100,000 distinct CDR3 sequences, approximately 15% of them found once; the top ten carry 6.2%. The CDR3 extends over 16 amino acids. Trimming took off 3 bases at V and 6 bases at J, with 21 bases between the two ends. Germline values: CDR1 DFQATT, CDR2 SNEGSKA (reference sequence). The chain links TRBV20-1 to TRBJ2-1; tentatively, D is TRBD1 or TRBD2 (5 bases each). This clonotype was obtained from a human donor in good health. The CDR3 DNA reads TGCAGTGCTAGGCCTATCTCCGGGACGGACATCAATGAGCAGTTCTTC. It encodes CSARPISGTDINEQFF.